The 14 T cell receptor beta chains below were found in one sample sequenced in a study of blood T cell repertoires in COVID-19. Profiled with immunoSEQ multiplex PCR; TCRdb holds only in-frame clones, not every one. This table holds around 290,000 clones, approximately 90% found once. The sequencing sample was made of PBMCs or T cells enriched from blood (not recorded which). Every receptor here comes from a woman aged 25 to 45 who had recovered from COVID-19.

The rearrangement uses TRBV11-2 and TRBJ2-7; 12 nucleotides align to TRBD2. V lost 5 bases, J lost 0 bases, and 5 bases stayed unmatched. CDR1 is SGHAT, CDR2 FQNNGV, per germline. This CDR3 comprises 16 residues. CDR3 nucleotide sequence: TGTGCCAGCAGCGCTGGACTAGCGGGGTCCTCCTACGAGCAGTACTTC. It specifies CASSAGLAGSSYEQYF.

The chain joins TRBV7-3 to TRBJ2-1; TRBD2 matches at 12 bases. This CDR3 is built from 15 residues. The germline CDR1 and CDR2 sequences are SGHTA and FQGTGA. Losses at the gene ends were 5 bases for V and 5 bases for J; bases not matched to a gene: 4. The CDR3 sequence is CASSLPSGRDNEQFF. In DNA, the CDR3 is TGTGCCAGCAGCCTCCCTAGCGGGAGGGACAATGAGCAGTTCTTC.

J is TRBJ1-5 and V is TRBV2, with a possible D match to TRBD1 (6 bases). V lost 1 base, J lost 3 bases, and 10 bases lay in between. Germline assignment: CDR1 SNHLY and CDR2 FYNNEI. This CDR3 region has 15 residues. In DNA form, the CDR3 reads TGTGCCAGCAGTGAAGGGACAGCCAACAATCAGCCCCAGCATTTT. This translates into CASSEGTANNQPQHF.

The chain is built from TRBV6-2 or TRBV6-3 and TRBJ2-7; D ambiguous. V gave up 5 bases and J gave up 3 bases, with 5 bases separating them. Germline CDR1 reads MNHEY; CDR2 reads SVGEGT. The CDR3 sequence is 11 residues long. The DNA for the CDR3 is TGTGCCAGCAGTAACAGCTACGAGCAGTACTTC. This encodes CASSNSYEQYF.

This chain joins TRBV30 and TRBJ1-5, with D uncertain. V lost 4 bases and J 2 bases, leaving 18 bases between the germline ends. Germline lookup yields CDR1 GTSNPN and CDR2 SVGIG (reference sequence). This CDR3 is 16 amino acids long. In DNA, the CDR3 is TGTGCCTGGAAACCCCCGTGGAGGGTCGGCAATCAGCCCCAGCATTTT. Residues: CAWKPPWRVGNQPQHF.

The chain carries TRBV28 and TRBJ1-2; D not resolved. This CDR3 contains 15 residues. V lost 2 bases and J 11 bases, leaving 21 bases between the germline ends. CDR1 and CDR2 (germline): MDHEN, SYDVKM. CDR3 sequence (DNA): TGTGCCAGCAGTTTAATGGCGGCAGAGATTATCGGGTACACCTTC. This sequence encodes CASSLMAAEIIGYTF.

This rearrangement joins TRBV24-1 to TRBJ1-5; TRBD1 aligns across 8 bases. The CDR3 loop spans 14 amino acids. With 5 bases clipped from V and 4 bases from J, the junction kept 3 bases outside the gene matches. Germline loops: CDR1 KGHDR, CDR2 SFDVKD. CDR3 protein: CATSGGQVNQPQHF. CDR3 bases: TGTGCCACCAGTGGGGGACAGGTAAATCAGCCCCAGCATTTT.

The CDR3, as DNA: TGTGCCAGCAGCTTAGGGGCTAGCGGGATCAATGAGCAGTTCTTC. It is translated as CASSLGASGINEQFF. V gene TRBV11-2 combines with J gene TRBJ2-1; 9 nucleotides match TRBD2. The germline gives CDR1 SGHAT, CDR2 FQNNGV. Trimming took 1 base from V and 6 from J; bases not matched to a gene: 4. The CDR3 consists of 15 residues.

The chain recombines TRBV19 with TRBJ1-5; D call uncertain. This CDR3 contains 12 residues. V lost 7 bases and J 2 bases, leaving 6 bases between the germline ends. The germline gives CDR1 LNHDA, CDR2 SQIVND (reference sequence). The CDR3 DNA sequence: TGTGCCAGTAATTATGGCAATCAGCCCCAGCATTTT. Its translation is CASNYGNQPQHF. Combining the CDR3 with reference TRBV19 and TRBJ1-5 gives the whole variable domain DGGITQSPKYLFRKEGQNVTLSCEQNLNHDAMYWYRQDPGQGLRLIYYSQIVNDFQKGDIAEGYSVSREKKESFPLTVTSAQKNPTAFYLCASNYGNQPQHFGDGTRLSIL.

Here the CDR3 DNA reads TGTGCCAGCAGTGACGGACTAGCGGGCACTGGTGAGCAGTTCTTC. This sequence encodes CASSDGLAGTGEQFF. The chain couples TRBV6-4 to TRBJ2-1, with TRBD2 matching 11 bases. After removal of 2 bases from V and 9 bases from J, the junction contained 6 bases not matched to a gene. Germline loops: CDR1 MRHNA, CDR2 SNTAGT. The CDR3 runs to 15 residues.

The genes are TRBV28 and TRBJ1-5, with D possibly TRBD1 on 5 matching bases. The CDR3 loop spans 17 amino acids. Trimming removed 7 bases at V and 7 bases at J, with 26 bases between. Germline V gene lookup returns CDR1 MDHEN and CDR2 SYDVKM. Written as DNA, the CDR3 is TGTGCCAGCACCGCAAACCCGGGAGCAAAGGGGAGGCAGCCCCAGCATTTT. The encoded protein is CASTANPGAKGRQPQHF.

This rearrangement joins TRBV5-1 to TRBJ2-1; 15 nucleotides match TRBD2. The V gene's germline CDR1 is SGHRS and CDR2 YFSETQ. This CDR3 spans 16 amino acids. After removal of 3 bases from V and 7 bases from J, the junction contained 5 bases not matched to a gene. The CDR3 protein is CASSWGLAGGENEQFF. The CDR3 bases are TGCGCCAGCAGCTGGGGACTAGCGGGAGGTGAGAATGAGCAGTTCTTC.

J is TRBJ2-2 and V is TRBV28; TRBD1 matches 9 bases. V lost 0 bases, J lost 4 bases, and 3 bases stayed unmatched. The CDR3 sequence is 16 residues long. From germline, CDR1 is MDHEN and CDR2 SYDVKM. CDR3: CASSLWGQGSTGELFF. CDR3 DNA: TGTGCCAGCAGTTTATGGGGACAGGGATCCACCGGGGAGCTGTTTTTT.

The genes are TRBV21-1 and TRBJ1-6; the listed D gene, TRBD1, was not tested against the DNA. TRBV21-1 counts as a pseudogene. The length of the CDR3 is 20 residues. Here the CDR3 reads CASSREHDNMKSSYNSPLHF. The CDR3 DNA reads as TGTGCCAGCAGCAGAGAACACGACAACATGAAAAGCTCCTATAATTCACCCCTCCACTTT.